This T cell receptor beta chain was identified during a study of chemoradiotherapy in HPV16-positive cancers. Data came from immunoSEQ multiplex PCR; TCRdb stores just in-frame clones and leaves some out. The sample includes roughly 20,000 clones, just under 95% of them seen just once. Details on this clone: As yet, its antigen is unknown.

The CDR3 covers 14 residues. Per the germline V gene, CDR1 is ENHRY and CDR2 is SYGVKD. The V gene end was trimmed by 5 bases and the J gene end by 3 bases; junction bases not matched to a gene: 5. Study-level results: Candidate HPV-specific clones and E7-related TCR motifs grew in tumor during treatment.

The sequences come from blood, collected from a patient who underwent chemoradiotherapy. This receptor was identified in a human donor with HPV-associated anogenital cancer. The rearrangement links TRBV10-3 to TRBJ2-7; 9 bases are shared with TRBD2. The chain's CDR3 is CAISSWTSVYEQYF. Here the CDR3 DNA reads TGTGCCATCAGTTCATGGACTAGCGTCTACGAGCAGTACTTC.